This T cell receptor beta chain was obtained from a study of neurological immune-mediated disorders. Germline CDR1 DFQATT, CDR2 SNEGSKA (reference sequence). Trimming left V 1 base short and J 8 bases short, with 18 bases between. There are 15 residues in the CDR3. Ten or more counts support this clonotype. The starting material, 2 million PBMCs stored at -80 C, gave rise to the unsorted libraries. TCRdb analysed the 5' RACE reads with MiXCR anew, one entry per CDR3 protein. The sample holds about 48,000 distinct CDR3 sequences, roughly 26% seen once. This receptor was taken from a woman in her 70s in good health. This chain connects TRBV20-1 to TRBJ1-3; TRBD1 is a possible D gene (5 bases). Sequenced material: PBMCs. CDR3 nucleotide sequence: TGCAGTGCTAGAGGCGCGATCTCTGGGGGACACACCATATATTTT. This encodes CSARGAISGGHTIYF.